This TCR beta chain is drawn from a study of CD8+ T cells in alopecia areata. Study-level information: At a dose of 5 to 10 mg twice daily, oral tofacitinib was given to treated patients.

Reverse transcription of extracted RNA yielded cDNA, which provided the sequencing template. The method was immunoSEQ multiplex PCR; TCRdb's version includes in-frame clones alone and lacks a portion of them. Altogether hundreds of thousands of clones are present, less than 80% being singletons, with the ten largest covering approximately 1.2%. This sequence originates from a human donor with alopecia areata. Sequenced material: CD4+ T cells sorted from blood, taken at week 0.

The CDR3 sequence is CASSGQANYGYTF. The CDR3 nucleotides are TGTGCCAGCAGCGGACAGGCTAACTATGGCTACACCTTC. The gene calls are TRBV2 and TRBJ1-2; 7 bases are shared with TRBD1. Trimming at V came to 6 bases and at J to 0 bases, leaving 1 base not matched to a gene. The length of the CDR3 is 13 residues. Germline CDR1 reads SNHLY; CDR2 reads FYNNEI. The variable domain in full, with the rest retrieved from reference TRBV2 and TRBJ1-2, is EPEVTQTPSHQVTQMGQEVILRCVPISNHLYFYWYRQILGQKVEFLVSFYNNEISEKSEIFDDQFSVERPDGSNFTLKIRSTKLEDSAMYFCASSGQANYGYTFGSGTRLTVV.